This T cell receptor (beta chain) originates from a study of identical twins. Study results and limitations: Abundant beta clonotypes from cord blood had fewer insertions, unlike memory repertoires, which showed none. Researchers caution that invariant MAIT and iNKT cells could partly confound zero-insertion analyses. The models systematically underestimated how much out-of-frame TCR alpha was shared in monozygotic twins. Conclusions were drawn cross-sectionally by statistical analysis, without following the same donors.

In TCRdb, the 5' RACE reads were re-called with MiXCR into one record per CDR3 protein. Of approximately 500,000 distinct CDR3 sequences in the sample, roughly 15% were seen once. Only a few counts were recorded for this clonotype. As yet, its antigen is unknown. CDR1 is SGHRS and CDR2 is YFSETQ in the germline V gene. The CDR3 spans 17 residues. The J segment lost 5 bases and the V segment lost 1 base, leaving 12 bases of the junction unmatched. The sample was also reused in another study, on yellow fever vaccine responses in identical twins.

Specimen: CD4+ T cells sorted from blood. The sequence was obtained from a woman aged 18 to 35 in good health. The genes are TRBV5-1 and TRBJ2-3, with 8 bases aligning to TRBD1. DNA of the CDR3: TGCGCCAGCAGCTTGAACGACAGGGGCCTACCGGGAGATACGCAGTATTTT. This encodes CASSLNDRGLPGDTQYF.